This T cell receptor (beta chain) was identified during a study of shared clonotypes between healthy human individuals. Study-level results: What limited the represented genetic and exposure-history diversity was the small number of donors. Clonotype sharing among donors was expected to depend on sequencing depth.

Genomic DNA of each subset was evenly split across several immunoSEQ plates. The authors sequenced unsorted PBMC DNA on ten immunoSEQ deep assay plates. Assay used: immunoSEQ multiplex PCR; TCRdb lists only in-frame clones, some missing. The sample yields around 500,000 clones, over 70% seen once. As for this clone: What it binds is unknown. Germline is not matched at one junction end, which may reflect a read error.

The germline V gene has CDR1 SGHRS and CDR2 YFSETQ. This CDR3 is 16 amino acids long. The sequenced material came from PBMCs. The sequence derives from a woman aged 40 to 50 in good health. Some clones in this sample may be carry-over from other donors' samples. The chain couples TRBV5-1 to TRBJ1-4; no clear D gene. The CDR3 is CVSSPGSVATNEKLFF. CDR3 nucleotide sequence: TGCGTCAGCAGCCCCGGCTCGGTTGCAACTAATGAAAAACTGTTTTTT.